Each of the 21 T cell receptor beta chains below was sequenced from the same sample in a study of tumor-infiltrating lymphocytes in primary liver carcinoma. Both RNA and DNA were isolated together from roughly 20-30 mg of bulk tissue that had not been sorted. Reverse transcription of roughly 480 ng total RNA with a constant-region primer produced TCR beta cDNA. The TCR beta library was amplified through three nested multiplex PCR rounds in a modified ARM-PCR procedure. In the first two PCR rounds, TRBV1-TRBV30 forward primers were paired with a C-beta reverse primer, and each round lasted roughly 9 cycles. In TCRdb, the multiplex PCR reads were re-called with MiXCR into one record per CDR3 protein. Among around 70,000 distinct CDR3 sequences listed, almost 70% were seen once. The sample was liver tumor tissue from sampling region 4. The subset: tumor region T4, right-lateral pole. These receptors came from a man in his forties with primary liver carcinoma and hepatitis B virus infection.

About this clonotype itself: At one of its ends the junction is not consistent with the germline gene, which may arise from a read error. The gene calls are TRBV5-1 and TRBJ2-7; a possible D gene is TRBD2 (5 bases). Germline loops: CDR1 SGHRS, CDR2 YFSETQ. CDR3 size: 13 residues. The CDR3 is CACREGSSYEQYF. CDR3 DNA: TGCGCCTGCAGAGAAGGGAGCTCCTACGAGCAGTACTTC.

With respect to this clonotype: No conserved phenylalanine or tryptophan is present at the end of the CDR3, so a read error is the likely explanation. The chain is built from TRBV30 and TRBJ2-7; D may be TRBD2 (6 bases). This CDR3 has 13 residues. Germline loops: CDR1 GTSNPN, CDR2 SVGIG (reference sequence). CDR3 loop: CAWRRDSGHDQYL. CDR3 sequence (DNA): TGTGCCTGGAGGAGGGACTCGGGGCACGACCAGTACCTC.

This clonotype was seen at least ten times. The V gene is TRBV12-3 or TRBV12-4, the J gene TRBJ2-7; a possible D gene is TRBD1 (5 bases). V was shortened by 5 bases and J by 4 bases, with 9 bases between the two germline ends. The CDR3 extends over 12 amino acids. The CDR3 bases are TGTGCCAGCAGTGCAGACAGTTACGAGCAGTACTTC. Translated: CASSADSYEQYF.

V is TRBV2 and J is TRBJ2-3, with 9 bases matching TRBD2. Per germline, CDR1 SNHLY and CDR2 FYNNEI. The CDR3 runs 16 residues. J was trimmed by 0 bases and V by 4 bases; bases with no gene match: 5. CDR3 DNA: TGTGCCAGCAGTGTGACTAGCGGAGTTAGCACAGATACGCAGTATTTT. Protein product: CASSVTSGVSTDTQYF.

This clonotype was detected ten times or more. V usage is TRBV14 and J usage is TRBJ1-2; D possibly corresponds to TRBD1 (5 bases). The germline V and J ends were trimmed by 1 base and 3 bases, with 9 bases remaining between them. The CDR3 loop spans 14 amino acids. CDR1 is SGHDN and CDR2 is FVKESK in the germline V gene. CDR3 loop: CASSQVGGDYGYTF. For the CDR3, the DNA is TGTGCCAGCAGCCAAGTCGGGGGTGACTATGGCTACACCTTC.

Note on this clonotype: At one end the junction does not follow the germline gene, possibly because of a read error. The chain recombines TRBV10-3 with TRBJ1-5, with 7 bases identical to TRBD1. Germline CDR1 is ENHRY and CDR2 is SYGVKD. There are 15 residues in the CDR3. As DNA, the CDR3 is TGTGCCACCAGTGAGTTGGAGGGGGCAGATCAGCCCCAGCATTTT. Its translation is CATSELEGADQPQHF.

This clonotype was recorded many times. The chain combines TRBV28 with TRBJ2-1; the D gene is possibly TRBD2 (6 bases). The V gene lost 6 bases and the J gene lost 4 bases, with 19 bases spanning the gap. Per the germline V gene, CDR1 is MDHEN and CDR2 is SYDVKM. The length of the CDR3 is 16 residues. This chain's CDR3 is CASSPEGSGRYNEQFF. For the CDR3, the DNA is TGTGCCAGCAGCCCTGAAGGTAGCGGACGATACAATGAGCAGTTCTTC.

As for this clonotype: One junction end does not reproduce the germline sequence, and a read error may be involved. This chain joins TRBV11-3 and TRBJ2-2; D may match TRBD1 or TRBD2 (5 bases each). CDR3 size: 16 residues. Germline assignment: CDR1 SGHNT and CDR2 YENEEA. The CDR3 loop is CASSLGAGTKTGELFF. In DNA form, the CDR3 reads TGTGCCAGCAGCCTAGGGGCTGGGACGAAGACCGGGGAGCTGTTTTTT.

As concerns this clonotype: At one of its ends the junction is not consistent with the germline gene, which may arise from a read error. CDR3 loop: CASSVGEQYF. The CDR3, as DNA: TGTGCCAGCAGTGTGGGCGAGCAGTACTTC. This chain connects TRBV10-2 to TRBJ2-7; D uncertain. The CDR3 is made up of 10 amino acids. Per the germline V gene, CDR1 is WSHSY and CDR2 is SAAADI.

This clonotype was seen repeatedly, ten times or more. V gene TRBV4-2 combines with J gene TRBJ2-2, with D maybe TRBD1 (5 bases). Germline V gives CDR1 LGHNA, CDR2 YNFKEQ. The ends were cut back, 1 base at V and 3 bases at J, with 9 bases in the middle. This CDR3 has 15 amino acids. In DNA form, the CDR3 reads TGTGCCAGCAGCCAAGGTGACAGCCACACCGGGGAGCTGTTTTTT. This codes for CASSQGDSHTGELFF.

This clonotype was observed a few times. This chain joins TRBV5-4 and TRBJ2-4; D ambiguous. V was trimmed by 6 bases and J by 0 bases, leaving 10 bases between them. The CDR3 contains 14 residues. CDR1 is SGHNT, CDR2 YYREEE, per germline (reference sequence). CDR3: CASNLPLAKNIQYF. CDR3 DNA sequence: TGTGCCAGCAACCTACCTCTAGCCAAAAACATTCAGTACTTC.

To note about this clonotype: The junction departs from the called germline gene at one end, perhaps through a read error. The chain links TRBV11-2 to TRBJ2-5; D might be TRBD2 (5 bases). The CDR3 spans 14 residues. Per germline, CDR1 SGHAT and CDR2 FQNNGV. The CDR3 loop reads CASSSTGILLSQCF. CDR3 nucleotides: TGTGCCAGTAGCTCGACGGGGATATTATTATCCCAGTGCTTC. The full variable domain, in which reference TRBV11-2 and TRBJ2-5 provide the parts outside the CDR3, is EAGVAQSPRYKIIEKRQSVAFWCNPISGHATLYWYQQILGQGPKLLIQFQNNGVVDDSQLPKDRFSAERLKGVDSTLKIQPAKLEDSAVYLCASSSTGILLSQCFGPGTRLLVL.

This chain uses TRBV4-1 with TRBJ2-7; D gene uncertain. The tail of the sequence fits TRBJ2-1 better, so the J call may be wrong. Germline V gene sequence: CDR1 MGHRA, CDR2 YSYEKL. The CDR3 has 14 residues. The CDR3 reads CASSKGIGTYEQFF. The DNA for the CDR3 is TGCGCCAGCAGCAAAGGGATCGGAACCTACGAGCAGTTCTTC.

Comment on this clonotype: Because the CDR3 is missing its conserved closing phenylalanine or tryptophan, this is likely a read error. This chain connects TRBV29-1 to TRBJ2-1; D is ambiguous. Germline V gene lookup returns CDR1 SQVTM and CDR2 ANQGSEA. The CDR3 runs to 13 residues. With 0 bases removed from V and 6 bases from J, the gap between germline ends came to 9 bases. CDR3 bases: TGCAGCGTTGAAGAGACCATCGCCAATGAGCAGTTCCTC. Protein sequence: CSVEETIANEQFL.

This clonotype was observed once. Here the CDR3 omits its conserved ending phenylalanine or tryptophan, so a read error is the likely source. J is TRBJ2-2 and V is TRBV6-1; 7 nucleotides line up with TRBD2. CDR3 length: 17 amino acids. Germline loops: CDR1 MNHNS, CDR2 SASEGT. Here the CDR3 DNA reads TGTGCCAGCAGTGTGTTAGAGGGAGGGCCGAACGCCGGGGAGCTGTTTCTT. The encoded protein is CASSVLEGGPNAGELFL.

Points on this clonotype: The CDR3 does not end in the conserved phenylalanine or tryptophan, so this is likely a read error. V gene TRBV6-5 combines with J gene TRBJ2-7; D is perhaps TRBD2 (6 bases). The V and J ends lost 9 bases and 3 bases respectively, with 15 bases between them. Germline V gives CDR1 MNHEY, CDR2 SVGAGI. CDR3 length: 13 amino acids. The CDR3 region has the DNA TGTGCCAGTAACCGGGACGGGGGCTACGAGCAGTACCTC. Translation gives CASNRDGGYEQYL.

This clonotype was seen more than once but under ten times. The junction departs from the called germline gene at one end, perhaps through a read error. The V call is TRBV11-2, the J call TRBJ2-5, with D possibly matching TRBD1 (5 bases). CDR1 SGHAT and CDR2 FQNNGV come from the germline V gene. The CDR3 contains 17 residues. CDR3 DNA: TGTGTCAGCAGCTTAGTCAGTAGGGGCAGTCGGCAAGAGACCCAGTACTTT. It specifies CVSSLVSRGSRQETQYF.

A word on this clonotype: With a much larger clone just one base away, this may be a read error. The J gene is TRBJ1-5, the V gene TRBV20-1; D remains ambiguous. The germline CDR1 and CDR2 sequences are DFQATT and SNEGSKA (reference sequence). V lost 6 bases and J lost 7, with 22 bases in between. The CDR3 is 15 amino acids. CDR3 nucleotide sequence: TGCAGTGCGGTGATAGGGATAAGCGCCGACCAGCCCCAGCATTTT. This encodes CSAVIGISADQPQHF.

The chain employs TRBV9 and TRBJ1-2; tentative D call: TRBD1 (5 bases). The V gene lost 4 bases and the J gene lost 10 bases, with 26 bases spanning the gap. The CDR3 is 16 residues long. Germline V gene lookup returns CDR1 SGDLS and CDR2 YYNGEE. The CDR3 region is CASSPQRGAGSDDYTF. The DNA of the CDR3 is TGTGCCAGCAGCCCTCAGAGGGGAGCGGGGTCGGATGACTACACCTTC.

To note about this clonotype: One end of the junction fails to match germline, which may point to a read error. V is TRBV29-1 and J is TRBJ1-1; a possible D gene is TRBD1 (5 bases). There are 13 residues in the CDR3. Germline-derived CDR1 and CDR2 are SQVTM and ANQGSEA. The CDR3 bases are TGCAGCGCAAAGAAGGGGACTAACATTGAAGCTTTCTTT. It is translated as CSAKKGTNIEAFF.

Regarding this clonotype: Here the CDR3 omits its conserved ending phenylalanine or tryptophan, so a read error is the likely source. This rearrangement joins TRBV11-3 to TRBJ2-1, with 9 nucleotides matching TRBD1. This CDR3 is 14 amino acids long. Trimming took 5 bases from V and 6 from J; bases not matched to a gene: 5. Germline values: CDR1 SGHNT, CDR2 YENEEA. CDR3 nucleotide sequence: TGTGCCAGCAGCCCTGGACAGGGGAGCAATGAGCAGTTCCTC. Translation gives CASSPGQGSNEQFL.